Described below is a single TCR beta chain sequence and its context. The antigen is undetermined. Here immunoSEQ multiplex PCR was the method, and the copy in TCRdb shows in-frame clones only, minus some. Counted here are tens of thousands of clones, 65% to 90% occurring once; the ten biggest clones make up about 19%. V gave up 1 base and J gave up 7 bases, with 10 bases separating them. This CDR3 is built from 14 residues. Germline CDR1 LGHNA, CDR2 YNFKEQ. These data belong to a study of a mutant IDH1 vaccine in newly diagnosed glioma. The study's findings and limits: Patients showed vaccine-induced immune responses at a rate of 80% to 95%.

The time point here: week 47, end of study. Every single dose of the vaccine, 300 ug of mutant IDH1 20-mer peptide, came with topical imiquimod. This TCR was recovered from a man younger than 30 with glioma. Some clones in this sample may be carry-over from other donors' samples. The chain is built from TRBV4-2 and TRBJ1-4; D may be TRBD1 (6 bases). The material sequenced was PBMCs, taken from a glioma patient whose treatment included an IDH1 peptide vaccine. This CDR3 reads CASSQVSGAEKLFF. For the CDR3, the DNA is TGTGCCAGCAGCCAAGTATCAGGGGCTGAAAAACTGTTTTTT.